These 4 T cell receptor beta chains originate from one sample sequenced in a study of OX40 agonist ivuxolimab in advanced cancers. Profiling relied on immunoSEQ multiplex PCR, and the TCRdb table lists in-frame clones only, not all of them. This table holds more than 95,000 clones, around 92% found once. Sequencing was performed on CD4+ or CD8+ T cells sorted from blood, taken in a trial of the OX40 agonist ivuxolimab. The receptors originated from an adult with an advanced solid tumor such as melanoma, head and neck, liver or kidney cancer.

This clone appeared once. The chain carries TRBV9 and TRBJ2-1, with D possibly TRBD2 on 6 matching bases. The CDR3 spans 14 residues. The germline V and J ends were trimmed by 4 bases and 4 bases, with 12 bases remaining between them. Germline V gene sequence: CDR1 SGDLS, CDR2 YYNGEE. DNA of the CDR3: TGTGCCAGCAGCCCCCGGGACTTATACAATGAGCAGTTCTTC. Translated: CASSPRDLYNEQFF.

Only one count was recorded for this clone. The gene calls are TRBV25-1 and TRBJ2-1, with TRBD2 matching over 10 bases. V lost 4 bases and J lost 7; bases outside the gene matches: 4. Germline V lookup: CDR1 MGHDK, CDR2 SYGVNS. CDR3 size: 14 residues. The CDR3 reads CASSAAGGPNEQFF. CDR3 sequence (DNA): TGTGCCAGCAGTGCAGCGGGAGGGCCAAATGAGCAGTTCTTC.

The chain is built from TRBV25-1 and TRBJ2-5, with TRBD2 matching over 15 bases. This CDR3 comprises 18 residues. The ends lost 1 base at V and 4 bases at J; junction bases unmatched: 7. Germline V gene lookup returns CDR1 MGHDK and CDR2 SYGVNS. CDR3 region: CASSEWGTSGRMAETQYF. The CDR3 bases are TGTGCCAGCAGTGAATGGGGGACTAGCGGGAGGATGGCAGAGACCCAGTACTTC.

As for this clone: Other DNA sequences in the sample encode the same CDR3. The CDR3 nucleotides read TGTGCCAGCAGCTCTCTAGCGGGAGGTAACAATGAGCAGTTCTTC. Its protein is CASSSLAGGNNEQFF. The chain couples TRBV5-4 to TRBJ2-1; 11 nucleotides agree with TRBD2. V dropped 3 bases and J dropped 5; count of bases not matched to a gene: 4. Germline CDR1 and CDR2: SGHNT and YYREEE (reference sequence). The CDR3 spans 15 residues.